The rows below give T cell receptor beta chains drawn from one sample of a study of T cells in Graves' hyperthyroidism and ophthalmopathy. TCRdb reanalysed the multiplex PCR reads using MiXCR and keeps one entry per CDR3 protein. The sample shows under 300,000 distinct CDR3 sequences, about an eighth of them seen only once. Sequencing input: blood. The receptors derive from a woman aged 25 to 45 with Graves' hyperthyroidism that later progressed to Graves' ophthalmopathy. CDR3s include the opening cysteine and the closing phenylalanine or tryptophan. The order of the fields is J gene, V gene, CDR3 length, CDR3 protein.

TRBJ2-2 TRBV7-2 17 CASSLDLTSGIAGELFF
TRBJ1-4 TRBV6-1 16 CASSEGRASTNEKLFF
TRBJ2-7 TRBV11-2 13 CATRGGSAAEQYF
TRBJ2-5 TRBV20-1 14 CSAPVQGGQETQYF
TRBJ1-2 TRBV28 11 CASRDRRSYTF
TRBJ2-1 TRBV7-3 14 CASSLKPLNNEQFF
TRBJ2-2 TRBV28 18 CASRPASGGDINTGELFF
TRBJ2-7 TRBV27 14 CASSLGTGSSEQYF
TRBJ1-5 TRBV7-9 12 CASSWSDQPQHF
TRBJ1-1 TRBV30 12 CAWSAQGSEAFF
TRBJ2-7 TRBV7-9 13 CASSGGGLDEQYF
TRBJ1-5 TRBV2 15 CASSEGGARGQPQHF
TRBJ1-2 TRBV28 13 CASSLEPHYGYTF
TRBJ2-5 TRBV7-2 16 CASSSGDFPPQETQYF
TRBJ2-1 TRBV6-2/TRBV6-3 16 CASSSLGGTSYNEQFF
TRBJ2-3 TRBV30 13 CAWSVYSPDTQYF